One and the same sample provided the 3 T cell receptor beta chains below, sequenced in a study of regulatory T cells in long-lasting Graves disease. With iRepertoire HTBI primers and Arm-PCR of CDR3 regions, TCR beta libraries were built. TCRdb ran MiXCR on the multiplex PCR reads and lists one entry per CDR3 protein. The table includes roughly 500,000 distinct CDR3 sequences, 20% to 25% detected once. The sample's time point: persistent/refractory GD, antithyroid drugs over 5 years with positive TRAb. There was RNA extracted from PBMCs, and the TCR library was made from it. Sequencing used peripheral blood mononuclear cells (PBMCs), obtained when the disease was refractory, from a patient treated with antithyroid drugs. The source of these receptors is a female donor with Graves disease.

This clonotype was counted between two and nine times. The rearrangement links TRBV5-1 to TRBJ2-7, with D perhaps being TRBD1 or TRBD2 (5 bases each). Germline V gene data show CDR1 as SGHRS and CDR2 as YFSETQ. The CDR3 runs to 13 residues. Trimming cost V 6 bases and J 4 bases, with 14 bases left between them. The DNA for the CDR3 is TGCGCCAGCAAGAGGGACGTTAATTACGAGCAGTACTTC. This translates into CASKRDVNYEQYF.

This clonotype has a count of ten or more. This rearrangement joins TRBV19 to TRBJ1-1, with TRBD1 identical over 7 bases. Germline loops: CDR1 LNHDA, CDR2 SQIVND (reference sequence). The CDR3 is 13 residues long. Trimming removed 9 bases from V and 0 bases from J; junction bases left unmatched: 4. CDR3: CASSGTVNTEAFF. The CDR3 DNA is TGTGCCAGCAGTGGGACAGTGAACACTGAAGCTTTCTTT.

This clonotype appeared many times. The chain has TRBV20-1 and TRBJ2-5; 7 nucleotides match TRBD1. This CDR3 comprises 16 residues. The junction had 11 bases not matched to a gene; V was cut back by 0 bases and J by 4 bases. Per the germline V gene, CDR1 is DFQATT and CDR2 is SNEGSKA (reference sequence). This chain's CDR3 is CSARDPRQGIRETQYF. The DNA of the CDR3 is TGCAGTGCTAGAGATCCGAGACAGGGTATTAGAGAGACCCAGTACTTC.